Described below is a single T cell receptor beta chain sequence and its context. Its antigen remains undetermined. Per-base quality was not reported, and no clone a single base away is much larger than it. The cohort comprised 670 or so healthy bone marrow donors. At the time of sampling, every cohort member was nominally healthy, though immune exposures that went unrecorded were likely present. The donor was CMV seropositive and was included in the group of 300 or so seropositive cohort members. Every donor gave a peripheral blood sample, and the peripheral blood mononuclear cells from that sample were used for TCR beta sequencing. The Qiagen DNeasy Blood Extraction Kit was used to extract genomic DNA from the blood cell samples. This entry belongs to a study of cytomegalovirus exposure and HLA in healthy donors (dated by TCRdb to 2015 to 2018). Concerning the study at large: An earlier analysis of several hundred of the donors reported more than 250 Gb of sequence data and more than 90 million unique TCR beta sequences from roughly 180 million T cells. An earlier analysis of around 580 of the donors used high-throughput TCR beta sequencing to judge whether each TCR beta V gene segment behaved as functional or pseudogenic. The number of donors typed differed by locus, with roughly 620-640 for A, B, C, DRB1 and DQB1, around 500 for DQA1, some 570 for DPA1, and some 440 for DPB1. The study profiled the T cell repertoires of hundreds of subjects by immunosequencing and related them to cytomegalovirus serostatus. In a later genetic analysis, genome-wide SNP genotypes for about three fifths of the roughly 670 donors were used, and that subset was treated as a discovery cohort. Donor age, sex, ethnicity and CMV serostatus were compiled alongside the repertoire data. Among the approximately 400 genotyped donors, about 85% belonged to the genetic ancestry cluster associated with self-reported Caucasian donors. Across about 370 genotyped donors of the cohort, an average of roughly 230,000 unique TCR beta nucleotide sequences per donor were sequenced, and roughly a sixth of those sequences were non-productive. Besides the first cohort of 666 subjects, a separate validation cohort made up of 120 different subjects was used. A later analysis re-examined previously published TCR beta repertoires from over 500 donors and added high-resolution HLA genotyping to investigate patterns of TCR occurrence. The aim of the study was to test whether cataloging public T cell receptors could identify signatures of past pathogen exposure. Roughly five DR-DQ haplotypes were handled as single units for association and clustering, since linkage in the cohort was strong. Both class I and class II loci were covered by HLA typing, at four-digit resolution. The later analysis used no new phenotypic data to find candidate immune exposures, relying instead on TCR beta sequences and their occurrence across donors. The study combined high-throughput TCR immunosequencing, statistical association of individual TCRs with disease status, and machine learning to predict cytomegalovirus infection status. All discovery cohort repertoires had been generated using a single sequencing platform. About 310 gigabases of sequencing data and tens of millions of unique TCR sequences were included in an early release covering about 620 HLA-typed donors. The paper's findings and limits, for the study overall: When HLA alleles, especially DR and DQ, strongly co-occurred, TCR associations were difficult to assign to individual alleles. Because counts were too low, about 18 rarely observed V segments, including chromosome 9 orphons, were left out of the earlier analysis of 587 of the donors. In a later genetic analysis, fewer N-insertions in productive TCRs were reported among donors in an Asian-associated ancestry cluster than the roughly 700-donor mean. A further reported finding was that TCR beta sequences accurately predicted the HLA-A and HLA-B alleles for most subjects in the first cohort. Compared with equally common non-associated chains, HLA-associated TCR beta chains in a later analysis were more clonally expanded and had lower generation probabilities. In the study, around 150 TCR beta chains were listed as associated with cytomegalovirus. While some public TCRs were present in many individuals, most TCR sequences turned up only very rarely across donors. In both the original and validation cohorts, the classifier was reported to diagnose cytomegalovirus status with high specificity and sensitivity. In a later analysis, the rate of TCR association differed among HLA loci, with DRB1 alleles having the most associated TCRs and HLA-C alleles having the fewest. Some IMGT-functional V segments, including TRBV6-2 and TRBV6-3, could not be distinguished by the 87-base-pair reads and were therefore excluded. Roughly uniform sequencing depth across donors was assumed in presence/absence analyses, although this assumption may not hold. Because some donors lacked HLA typing at each locus, the association tests relied only on the typed subset. Correlated functional status among segregating V segments might be attributable to linkage disequilibrium, but an unknown experimental factor could not be ruled out. In a later analysis, around 17,000 TCR beta sequences were associated with specific HLA alleles at a false discovery rate of 0.05. CMV serostatus was the only immune exposure information available for the cohort. In an earlier analysis of a few hundred of the donors, most TCR beta V segments were observed in productive rearrangements about 87% or about 30% of the time, broadly matching IMGT annotations. V-gene and J-gene trimming of TCR beta chains was associated with a missense DCLRE1C variant in a later genetic analysis, and the association was replicated in an independent cohort. In vitro tests confirmed that a few of the cytomegalovirus-associated TCR beta chains recognize cytomegalovirus antigens. According to a later analysis, most CMV-associated TCR beta chains appeared to be HLA-restricted, and the HLA associations seemed to be driven largely by CMV exposure. A cluster of highly shared sequence variants was judged likely to be a technical artifact of the sequencing pipeline. In this cohort, only TCR beta chains were sequenced, and detectable features were limited by the absence of alpha or paired-chain data. A later analysis reported that several top co-occurrence clusters appeared linked to parvovirus B19, influenza, CMV and Epstein-Barr virus. The authors suggested that the approach could potentially be generalized to other disease states and immunological phenotypes.

The library relied on the immunoSEQ multiplex PCR assay. For the multiplex PCR, a mixture combining 60 forward primers for TCR Vbeta segments and 13 reverse primers for TCR Jbeta segments was used. The CDR3 region of rearranged TCR beta genes was amplified from genomic DNA by a multiplex PCR assay. On the Illumina HiSeq System, the amplified TCR beta libraries were sequenced as 87-base-pair reads. The study's processing was this. A later analysis tallied 75 million to 95 million unique TCR beta chains across the approximately 670 repertoires, and approximately 12 million of those chains were shared by two or more donors. Raw reads were error-corrected and collapsed into unique sequences with a nearest-neighbor algorithm that merged closely related sequences to remove PCR and sequencing errors. To assign V, D and J gene segments, CDR3 sequences were aligned to IMGT reference sequences. For a sequence to be retained, at least a six-nucleotide match to both a V gene segment and a J gene segment was required. A rearrangement was called productive if the CDR3 had no stop codons and remained in frame with V and J, and every other rearrangement was called non-productive. CDR3 was defined according to IMGT convention as the region running from the second conserved V-encoded cysteine to the conserved J-encoded phenylalanine. The earlier analysis of approximately 500 of the donors excluded sequences that lacked an unambiguous match to a single V gene segment. In an earlier analysis of 500 to 750 of the donors, V segments were called functional above 56.7% productive rearrangements and were called segregating when the between-donor standard deviation exceeded 5%. A statistical classification framework was developed to diagnose cytomegalovirus status using the catalog of TCR beta chain sequences. A later analysis assigned V and J genes by comparing TCR nucleotide sequences with IMGT/GENE-DB human TR gene sequences. A later analysis assigned CDR3 sequences and most-parsimonious VDJ recombination scenarios with the TCRdist pipeline. In a later analysis, each TCR beta chain was defined by its CDR3 amino acid sequence together with its V-gene family, and reads without a unique V-gene family were excluded. In a later analysis, fewer than 600 highly shared, low-generation-probability nucleotide sequences were removed to address suspected cross-contamination and a sequencing artifact. For each public chain, a later analysis derived a clonal expansion index from normalized ranks of inferred template counts within each repertoire. Generation probabilities in a later analysis came from a VDJ recombination model fitted to out-of-frame rearrangements, and those results were checked against IGoR. Hypergeometric tests were used in a later analysis to score TCR-TCR, TCR-HLA and TCR-CMV co-occurrence, with a repertoire-size bias correction applied to the TCR pairs. A later analysis estimated false discovery rates by permuting HLA or CMV assignments 20 times. In a later analysis, co-occurring TCRs were grouped using DBSCAN, with TCRdist sequence similarity added in when clustering inside HLA-allele-positive subsets. For co-occurrence clustering, repertoires with fewer than 30,000 or more than 120,000 public chains were excluded, along with roughly 5 repertoires with anomalous nucleotide sharing. The source is immuneACCESS, and TCRdb retained only in-frame sequences with V and J called. Part of the clones is not carried over; for the studies checked, unresolved V genes explain less than half of this, and the remainder is unexplained. V and J calls and clone size are copied from that table; D and trimming were computed from the DNA. Across this sample there are about 180,000 clones, with approximately 82% seen only once. The ten largest clones represent 1.2% of the sample.

From its cysteine to its phenylalanine, the CDR3 spans 14 amino acids. Only the CDR3 portion is preserved as DNA: 42 bases, with reading frame beginning at the first base. The germline ends are 15 bases apart after V is trimmed by 5 bases and J by 4 bases. The germline V gene specifies SGHNT as CDR1 and YENEEA as CDR2. This TCR came from a girl aged 2 to 10 in good health and CMV-seropositive. Sequenced: PBMCs. The V gene is TRBV11-3 and the J gene is TRBJ2-7; perhaps TRBD2 is the D gene, with 6 bases matching. The DNA sequence is as follows: TGTGCCAGCAGCCGCCCCCCCGGGGGATACGAGCAGTACTTC. Translated, it reads CASSRPPGGYEQYF. This CDR3, with the reference TRBV11-3 and TRBJ2-7 proteins standing in past its ends, gives the full variable domain EAGVVQSPRYKIIEKKQPVAFWCNPISGHNTLYWYLQNLGQGPELLIRYENEEAVDDSQLPKDRFSAERLKGVDSTLKIQPAELGDSAVYLCASSRPPGGYEQYFGPGTRLTVT.